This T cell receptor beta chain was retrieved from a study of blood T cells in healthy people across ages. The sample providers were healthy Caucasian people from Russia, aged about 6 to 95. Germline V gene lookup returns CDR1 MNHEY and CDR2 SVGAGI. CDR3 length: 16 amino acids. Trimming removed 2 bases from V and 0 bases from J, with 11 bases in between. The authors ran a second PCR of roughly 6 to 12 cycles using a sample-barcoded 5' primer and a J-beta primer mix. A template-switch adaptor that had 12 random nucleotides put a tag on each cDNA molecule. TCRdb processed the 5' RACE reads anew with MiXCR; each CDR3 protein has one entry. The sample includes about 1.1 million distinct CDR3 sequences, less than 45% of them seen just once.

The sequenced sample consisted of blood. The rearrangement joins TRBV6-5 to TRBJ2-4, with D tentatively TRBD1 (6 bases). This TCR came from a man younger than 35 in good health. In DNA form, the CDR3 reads TGTGCCAGCAGTTACGGACAGCATCTAGCCAAAAACATTCAGTACTTC. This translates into CASSYGQHLAKNIQYF.